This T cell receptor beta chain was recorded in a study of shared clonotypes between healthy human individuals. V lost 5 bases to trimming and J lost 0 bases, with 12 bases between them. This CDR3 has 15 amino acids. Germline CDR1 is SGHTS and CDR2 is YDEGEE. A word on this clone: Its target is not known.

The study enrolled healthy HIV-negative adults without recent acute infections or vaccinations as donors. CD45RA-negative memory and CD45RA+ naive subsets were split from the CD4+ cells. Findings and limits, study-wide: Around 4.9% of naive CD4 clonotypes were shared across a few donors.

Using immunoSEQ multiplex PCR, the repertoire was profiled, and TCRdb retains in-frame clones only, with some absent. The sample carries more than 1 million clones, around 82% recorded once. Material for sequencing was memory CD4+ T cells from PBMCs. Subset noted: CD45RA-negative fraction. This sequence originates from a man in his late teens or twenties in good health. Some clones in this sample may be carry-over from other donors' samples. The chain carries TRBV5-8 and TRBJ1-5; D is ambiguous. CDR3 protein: CASRLILPSNQPQHF. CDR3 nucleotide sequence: TGTGCCAGCAGATTGATACTACCTAGCAATCAGCCCCAGCATTTT.